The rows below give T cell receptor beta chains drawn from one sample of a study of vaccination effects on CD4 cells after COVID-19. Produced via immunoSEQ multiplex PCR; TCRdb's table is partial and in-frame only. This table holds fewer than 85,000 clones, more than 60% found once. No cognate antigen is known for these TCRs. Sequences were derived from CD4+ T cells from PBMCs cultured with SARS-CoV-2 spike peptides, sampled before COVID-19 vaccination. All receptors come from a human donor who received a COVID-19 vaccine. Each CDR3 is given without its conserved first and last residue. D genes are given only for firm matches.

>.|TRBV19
ASIGQGFREAF
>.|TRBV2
ASGGLSQETQY
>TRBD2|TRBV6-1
ASSVYGGGKQETQY
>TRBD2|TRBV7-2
ASSAGLAFTDTQY
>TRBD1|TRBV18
ASSPRLDLDRGRGYT
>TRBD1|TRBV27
ASSSLPGQGLENGELF
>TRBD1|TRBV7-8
ASSSSGQGALGAF
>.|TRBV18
ASSPPEGRETQY
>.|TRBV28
ASSQGNYQPQH
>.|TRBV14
ASSQEPESGYPSYNEQF
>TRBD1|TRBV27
ASSTTGMSGYT
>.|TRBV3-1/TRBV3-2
ASSYQTDYGYT
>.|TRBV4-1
ASSQDWGGRSNQPQH
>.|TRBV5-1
ASSLVGAGRHPNNEQF
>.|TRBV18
ASSPGTAGNTIY
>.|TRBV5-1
ASSLDRGSYGYT
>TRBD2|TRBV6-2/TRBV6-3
ASSYSPGTSKERKETQY
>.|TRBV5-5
ASSSPPQIGYIGELF
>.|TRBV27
ASSTPTAIARREKLF
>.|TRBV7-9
ASSLGVSGNTIY